The 2 T cell receptor beta chains given below trace back to one sample, sequenced in a study of T cells in Graves' hyperthyroidism and ophthalmopathy. Using RNA transcripts as the source, TCR beta CDR3 regions were amplified. Using the HTBI primer set, a first-round RT-PCR was run on the TCR CDR3. Via MiXCR, TCRdb re-called the multiplex PCR reads, giving one row per CDR3 protein. The sample holds 90,000 to 120,000 distinct CDR3 sequences, about 16% seen once. The sequencing sample was made of blood. The receptors here all came from a woman in her 50s with Graves' hyperthyroidism.

The table lists this clonotype with many counts. V and J are TRBV7-8 and TRBJ2-7; TRBD1 matches at 8 bases. Per the germline V gene, CDR1 is SGHVS and CDR2 is FQNEAQ. The V gene end was trimmed by 2 bases and the J gene end by 9 bases; junction bases not matched to a gene: 9. The CDR3 extends over 14 amino acids. The CDR3 coding sequence is TGTGCCAGCAGCTTATTTCAGGGGGCGACGGGGCAGTACTTC. It translates to CASSLFQGATGQYF.

The chain links TRBV10-2 to TRBJ2-1, with 7 bases aligning to TRBD2. Trimming took 5 bases from V and 1 from J; bases not matched to a gene: 11. The CDR3 runs 17 residues. Germline V gene sequence: CDR1 WSHSY, CDR2 SAAADI. Here the CDR3 reads CASSPGLRGSSYNEQFF. The CDR3, as DNA: TGCGCCAGCAGTCCTGGTTTGCGCGGGAGTTCCTACAATGAGCAGTTCTTC.